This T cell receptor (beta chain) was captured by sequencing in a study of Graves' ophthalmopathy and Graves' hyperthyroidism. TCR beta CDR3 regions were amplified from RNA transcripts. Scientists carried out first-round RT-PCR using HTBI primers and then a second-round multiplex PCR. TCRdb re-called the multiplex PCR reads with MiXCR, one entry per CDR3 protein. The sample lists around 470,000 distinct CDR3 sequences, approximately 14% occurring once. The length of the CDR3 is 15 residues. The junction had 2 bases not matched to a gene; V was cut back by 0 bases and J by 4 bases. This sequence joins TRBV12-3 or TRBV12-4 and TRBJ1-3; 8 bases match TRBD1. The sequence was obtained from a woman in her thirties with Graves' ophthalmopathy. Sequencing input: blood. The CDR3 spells CASSLATGAGNTIYF. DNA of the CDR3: TGTGCCAGCAGTTTAGCGACAGGGGCCGGAAACACCATATATTTT.